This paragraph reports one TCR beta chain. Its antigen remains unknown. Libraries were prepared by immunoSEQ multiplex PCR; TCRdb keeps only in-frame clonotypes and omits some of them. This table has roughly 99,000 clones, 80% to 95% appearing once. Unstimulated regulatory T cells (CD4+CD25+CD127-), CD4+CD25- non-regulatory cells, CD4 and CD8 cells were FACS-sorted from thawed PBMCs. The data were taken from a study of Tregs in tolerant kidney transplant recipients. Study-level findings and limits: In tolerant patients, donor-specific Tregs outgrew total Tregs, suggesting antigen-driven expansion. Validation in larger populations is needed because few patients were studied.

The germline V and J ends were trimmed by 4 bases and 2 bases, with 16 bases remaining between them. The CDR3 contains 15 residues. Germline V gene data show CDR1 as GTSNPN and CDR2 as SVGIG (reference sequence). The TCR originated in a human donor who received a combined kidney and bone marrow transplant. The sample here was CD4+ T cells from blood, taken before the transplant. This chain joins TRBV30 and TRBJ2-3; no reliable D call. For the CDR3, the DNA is TGTGCCTGGAATAAACAGACACCCCTCACAGATACGCAGTATTTT. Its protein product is CAWNKQTPLTDTQYF.